A few counts support the clone carrying this TCR beta chain. This specimen belongs to a study of blood T cells in healthy people across ages. Next came a second PCR, run for about 6 to 11 cycles, which used a sample-barcoded 5' primer along with a J-beta primer mix. TCRdb ran MiXCR on the 5' RACE reads and lists one entry per CDR3 protein. The sample holds more than 500,000 distinct CDR3 sequences, 27% seen once. Trimming removed 3 bases from V and 2 bases from J; junction bases left unmatched: 6. Germline CDR1 and CDR2: DFQATT and SNEGSKA (reference sequence). The CDR3 covers 15 residues. The sequence was collected from an older woman in good health. The sequenced sample consisted of blood. V is TRBV20-1 and J is TRBJ2-5; 10 bases agree with TRBD2. CDR3 sequence reads: CSASRERGGQETQYF. The CDR3 DNA reads TGCAGTGCTAGTCGGGAGCGGGGGGGGCAAGAGACCCAGTACTTC.